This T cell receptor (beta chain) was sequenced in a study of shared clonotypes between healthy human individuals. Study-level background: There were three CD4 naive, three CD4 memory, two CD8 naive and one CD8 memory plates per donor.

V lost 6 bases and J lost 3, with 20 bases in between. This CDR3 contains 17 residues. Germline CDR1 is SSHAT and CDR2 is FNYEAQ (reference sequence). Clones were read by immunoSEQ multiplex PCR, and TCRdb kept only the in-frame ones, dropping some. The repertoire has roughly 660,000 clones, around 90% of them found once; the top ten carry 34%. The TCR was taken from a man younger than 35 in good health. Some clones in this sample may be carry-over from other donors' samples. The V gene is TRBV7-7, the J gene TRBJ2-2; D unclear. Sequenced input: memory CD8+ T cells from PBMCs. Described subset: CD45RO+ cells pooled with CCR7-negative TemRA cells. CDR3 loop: CASRRLDASPHTGELFF. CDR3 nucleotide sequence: TGTGCCAGCAGACGACTGGACGCCTCCCCGCACACCGGGGAGCTGTTTTTT.